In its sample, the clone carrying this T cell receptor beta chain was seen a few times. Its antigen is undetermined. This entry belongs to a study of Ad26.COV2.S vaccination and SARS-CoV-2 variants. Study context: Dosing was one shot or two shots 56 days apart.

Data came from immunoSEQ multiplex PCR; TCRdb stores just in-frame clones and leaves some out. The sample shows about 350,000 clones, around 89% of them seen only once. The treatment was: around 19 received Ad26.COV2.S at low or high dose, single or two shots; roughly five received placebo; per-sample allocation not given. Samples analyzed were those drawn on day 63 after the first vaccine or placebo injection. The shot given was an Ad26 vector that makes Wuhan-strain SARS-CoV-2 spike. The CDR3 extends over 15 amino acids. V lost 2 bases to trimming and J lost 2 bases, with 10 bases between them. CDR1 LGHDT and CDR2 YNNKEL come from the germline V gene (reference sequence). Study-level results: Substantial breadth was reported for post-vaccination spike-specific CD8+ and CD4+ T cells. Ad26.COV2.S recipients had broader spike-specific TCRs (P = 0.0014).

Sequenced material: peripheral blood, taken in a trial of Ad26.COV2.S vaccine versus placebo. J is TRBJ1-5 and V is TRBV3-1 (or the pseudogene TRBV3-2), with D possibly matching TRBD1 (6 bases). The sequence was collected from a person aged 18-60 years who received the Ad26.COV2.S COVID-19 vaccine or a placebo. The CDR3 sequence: CASSQNRVGNQPQHF. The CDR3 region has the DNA TGTGCCAGCAGCCAAAACAGGGTGGGCAATCAGCCCCAGCATTTT.